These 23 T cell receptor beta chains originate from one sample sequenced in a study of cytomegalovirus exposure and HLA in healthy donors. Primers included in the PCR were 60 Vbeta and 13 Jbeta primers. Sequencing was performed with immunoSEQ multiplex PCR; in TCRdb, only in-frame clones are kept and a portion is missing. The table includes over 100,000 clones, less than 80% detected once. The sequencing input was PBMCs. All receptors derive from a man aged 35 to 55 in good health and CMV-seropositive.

CDR3 protein: CASSVVWTEAFSGNTIYF. CDR3 in DNA: TGTGCCAGCAGCGTAGTTTGGACAGAAGCGTTCTCTGGAAACACCATATATTTT. V usage is TRBV9 and J usage is TRBJ1-3, with D maybe TRBD1 (6 bases). The V gene lost 0 bases and the J gene lost 0 bases, with 16 bases spanning the gap. Germline CDR1 and CDR2: SGDLS and YYNGEE. The CDR3 is 18 amino acids.

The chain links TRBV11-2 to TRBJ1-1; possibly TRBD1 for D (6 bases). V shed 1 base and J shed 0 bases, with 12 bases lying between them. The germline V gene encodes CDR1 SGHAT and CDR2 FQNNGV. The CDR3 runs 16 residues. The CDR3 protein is CASSLGVRDMNTEAFF. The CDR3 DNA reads TGTGCCAGCAGCTTAGGCGTCAGGGACATGAACACTGAAGCTTTCTTT.

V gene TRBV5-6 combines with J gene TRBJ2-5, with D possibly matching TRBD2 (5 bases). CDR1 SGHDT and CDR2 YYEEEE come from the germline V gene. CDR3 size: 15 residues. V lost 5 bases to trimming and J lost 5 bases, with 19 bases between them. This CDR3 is CASRSIGSSLETQYF. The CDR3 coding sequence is TGTGCCAGCAGATCAATAGGTTCTAGCTTGGAGACCCAGTACTTC.

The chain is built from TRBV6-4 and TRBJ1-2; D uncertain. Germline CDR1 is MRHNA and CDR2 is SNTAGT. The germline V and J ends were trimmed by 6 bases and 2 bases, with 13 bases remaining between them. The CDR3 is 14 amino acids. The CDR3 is CASRDLRGNYGYTF. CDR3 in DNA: TGTGCCAGCAGAGACCTACGAGGCAACTATGGCTACACCTTC.

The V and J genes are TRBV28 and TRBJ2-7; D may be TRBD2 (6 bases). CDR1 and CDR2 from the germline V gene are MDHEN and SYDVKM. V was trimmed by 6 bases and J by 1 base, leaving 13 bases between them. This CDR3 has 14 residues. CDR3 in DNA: TGTGCCAGCAGAAACAGCGGAGGGTCCTACGAGCAGTACTTC. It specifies CASRNSGGSYEQYF.

In DNA, the CDR3 is TGTGCCAGCAGACATGCGACAGCCTATGGCTACACCTTC. Translated, it gives CASRHATAYGYTF. The rearrangement uses TRBV6-1 and TRBJ1-2; D may be TRBD1 (5 bases). V was cut by 6 bases and J by 4 bases, with 12 bases left in between. The CDR3 consists of 13 residues. Germline values: CDR1 MNHNS, CDR2 SASEGT.

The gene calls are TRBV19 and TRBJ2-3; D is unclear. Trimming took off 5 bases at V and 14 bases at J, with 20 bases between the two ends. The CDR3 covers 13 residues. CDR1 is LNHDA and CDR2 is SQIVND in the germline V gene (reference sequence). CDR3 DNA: TGTGCCAGTAGTCCCTTTCTTATTGAGAGGCGGTATTTT. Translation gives CASSPFLIERRYF.

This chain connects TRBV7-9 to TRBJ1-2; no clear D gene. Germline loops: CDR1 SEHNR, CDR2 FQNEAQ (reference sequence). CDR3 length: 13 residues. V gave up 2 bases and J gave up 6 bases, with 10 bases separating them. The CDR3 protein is CASSLPGGNGYTF. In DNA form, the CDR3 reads TGTGCCAGCAGCTTACCAGGAGGGAATGGCTACACCTTC.

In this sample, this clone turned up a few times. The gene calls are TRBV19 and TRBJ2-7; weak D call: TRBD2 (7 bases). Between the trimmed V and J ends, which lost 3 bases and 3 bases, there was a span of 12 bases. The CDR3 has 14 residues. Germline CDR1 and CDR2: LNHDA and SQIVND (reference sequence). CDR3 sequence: CASSITGGNYEQYF. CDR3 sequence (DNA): TGTGCCAGTAGTATTACGGGGGGCAACTACGAGCAGTACTTC.

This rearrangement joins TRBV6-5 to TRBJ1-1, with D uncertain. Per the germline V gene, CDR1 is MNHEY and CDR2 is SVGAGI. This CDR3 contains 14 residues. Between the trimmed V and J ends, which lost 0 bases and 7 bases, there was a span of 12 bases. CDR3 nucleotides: TGTGCCAGCAGTTACTCGGAGTTTGGTGATGAAGCTTTCTTT. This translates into CASSYSEFGDEAFF.

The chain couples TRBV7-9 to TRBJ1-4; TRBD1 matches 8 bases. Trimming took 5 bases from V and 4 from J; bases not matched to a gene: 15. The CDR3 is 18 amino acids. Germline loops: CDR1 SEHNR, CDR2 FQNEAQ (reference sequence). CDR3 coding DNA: TGTGCCAGCAGCAACGGACAGGGCAAGTCCAATATTAATGAAAAACTGTTTTTT. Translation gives CASSNGQGKSNINEKLFF.

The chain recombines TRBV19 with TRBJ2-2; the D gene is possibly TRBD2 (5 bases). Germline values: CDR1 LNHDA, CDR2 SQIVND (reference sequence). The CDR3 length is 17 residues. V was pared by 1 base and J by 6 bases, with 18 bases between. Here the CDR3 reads CASSIVAGLGLAGELFF. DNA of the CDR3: TGTGCCAGTAGTATAGTGGCAGGACTCGGCCTAGCCGGGGAGCTGTTTTTT.

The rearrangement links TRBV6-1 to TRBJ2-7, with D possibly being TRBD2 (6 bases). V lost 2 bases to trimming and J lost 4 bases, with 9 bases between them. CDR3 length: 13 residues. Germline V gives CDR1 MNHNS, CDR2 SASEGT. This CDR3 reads CASSEWGRYEQYF. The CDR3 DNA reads TGTGCCAGCAGTGAATGGGGGAGGTACGAGCAGTACTTC.

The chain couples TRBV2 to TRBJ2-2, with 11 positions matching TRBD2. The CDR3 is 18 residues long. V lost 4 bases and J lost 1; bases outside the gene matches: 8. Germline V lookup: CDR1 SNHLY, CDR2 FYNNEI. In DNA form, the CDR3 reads TGTGCCAGCAGTGTCCATAGCGGGGGGGCTGGGAACACCGGGGAGCTGTTTTTT. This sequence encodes CASSVHSGGAGNTGELFF.

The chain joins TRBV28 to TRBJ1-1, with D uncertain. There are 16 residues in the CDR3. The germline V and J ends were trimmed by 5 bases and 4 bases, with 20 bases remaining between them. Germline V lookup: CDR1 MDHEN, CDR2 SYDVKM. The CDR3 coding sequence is TGTGCCAGCAGTCCCAATTATGGAACAGCGGGCACTGAAGCTTTCTTT. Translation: CASSPNYGTAGTEAFF.

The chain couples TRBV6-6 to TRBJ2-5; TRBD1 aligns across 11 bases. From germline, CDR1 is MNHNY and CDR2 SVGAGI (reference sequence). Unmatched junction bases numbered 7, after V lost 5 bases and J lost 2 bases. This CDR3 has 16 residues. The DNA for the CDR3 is TGTGCCAGCAGTGACTGGGACAGGGGGGGTCAAGAGACCCAGTACTTC. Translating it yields CASSDWDRGGQETQYF.

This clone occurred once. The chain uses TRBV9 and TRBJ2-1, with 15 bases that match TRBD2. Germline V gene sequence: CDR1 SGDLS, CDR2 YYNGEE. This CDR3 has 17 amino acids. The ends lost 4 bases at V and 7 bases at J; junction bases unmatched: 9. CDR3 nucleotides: TGTGCCAGCAGCCTAACGTCCGGGACTAGCGGGAGGAATGAGCAGTTCTTC. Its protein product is CASSLTSGTSGRNEQFF.

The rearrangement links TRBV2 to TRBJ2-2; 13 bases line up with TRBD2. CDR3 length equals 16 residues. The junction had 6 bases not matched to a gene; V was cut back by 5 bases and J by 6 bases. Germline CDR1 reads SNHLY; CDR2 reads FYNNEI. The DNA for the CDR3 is TGTGCCAGCAGTTTGGGACTAGCGGGGAAATCCGGGGAGCTGTTTTTT. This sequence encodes CASSLGLAGKSGELFF. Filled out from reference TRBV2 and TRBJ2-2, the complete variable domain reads EPEVTQTPSHQVTQMGQEVILRCVPISNHLYFYWYRQILGQKVEFLVSFYNNEISEKSEIFDDQFSVERPDGSNFTLKIRSTKLEDSAMYFCASSLGLAGKSGELFFGEGSRLTVL.

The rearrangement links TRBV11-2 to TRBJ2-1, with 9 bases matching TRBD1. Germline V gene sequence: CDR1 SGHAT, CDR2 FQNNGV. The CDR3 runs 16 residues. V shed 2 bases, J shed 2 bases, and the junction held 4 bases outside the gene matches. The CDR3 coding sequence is TGTGCCAGCAGCTTACGCCGGGACAGGGCCTACAATGAGCAGTTCTTC. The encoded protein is CASSLRRDRAYNEQFF.

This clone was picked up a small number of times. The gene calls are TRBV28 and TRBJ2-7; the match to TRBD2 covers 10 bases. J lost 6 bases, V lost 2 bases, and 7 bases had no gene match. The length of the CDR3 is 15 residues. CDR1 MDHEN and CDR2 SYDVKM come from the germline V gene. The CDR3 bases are TGTGCCAGCAGTTTAGTCACTAGCGGGAAGGTCGAGCAGTACTTC. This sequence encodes CASSLVTSGKVEQYF.

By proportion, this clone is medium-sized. CDR3 in amino acids: CASSWGDAGEQYF. In DNA form, the CDR3 reads TGTGCCAGCAGCTGGGGTGACGCGGGCGAGCAGTACTTC. The chain is built from TRBV5-6 and TRBJ2-7; the D gene is possibly TRBD2 (5 bases). This CDR3 region has 13 residues. The V and J ends lost 3 bases and 6 bases respectively, with 13 bases between them. Germline V gene sequence: CDR1 SGHDT, CDR2 YYEEEE.

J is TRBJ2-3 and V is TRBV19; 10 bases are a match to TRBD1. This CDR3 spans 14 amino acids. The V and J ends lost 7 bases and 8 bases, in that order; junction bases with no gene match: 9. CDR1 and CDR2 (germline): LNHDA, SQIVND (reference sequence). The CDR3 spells CASTAGTGAGTQYF. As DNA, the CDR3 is TGTGCCAGTACGGCCGGGACAGGGGCCGGTACGCAGTATTTT.

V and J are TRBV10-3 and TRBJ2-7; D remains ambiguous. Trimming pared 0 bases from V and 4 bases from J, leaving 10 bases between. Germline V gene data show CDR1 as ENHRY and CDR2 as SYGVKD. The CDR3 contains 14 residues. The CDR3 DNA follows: TGTGCCATCAGTGAGTCTGGAGTAGCTTACGAGCAGTACTTC. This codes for CAISESGVAYEQYF.